The 23 T cell receptor beta chains listed next were all sequenced from one sample in a study of T cell responses to AZD1222 COVID-19 vaccine. TCRdb keeps only in-frame clones here, not all; method: immunoSEQ multiplex PCR. The data contain 180,000 or so clones, about 90% of them singletons. Here the sequenced sample was peripheral blood, taken 28 days after the second AZD1222 dose. Receptors originate from an adult who received the AZD1222 COVID-19 vaccine.

The gene calls are TRBV19 and TRBJ1-2; 10 bases align to TRBD1. Germline CDR1 and CDR2: LNHDA and SQIVND (reference sequence). V lost 4 bases, J lost 8 bases, and 7 bases stayed unmatched. The CDR3 is 14 residues long. Here the CDR3 reads CASSTATGGDGYTF. Here the CDR3 DNA reads TGTGCCAGTAGTACGGCGACAGGGGGCGACGGCTACACCTTC. Drawing the rest from reference TRBV19 and TRBJ1-2, the complete variable domain is DGGITQSPKYLFRKEGQNVTLSCEQNLNHDAMYWYRQDPGQGLRLIYYSQIVNDFQKGDIAEGYSVSREKKESFPLTVTSAQKNPTAFYLCASSTATGGDGYTFGSGTRLTVV.

V usage is TRBV6-1 and J usage is TRBJ2-3; TRBD1 agrees at 7 bases. The V gene's germline CDR1 is MNHNS and CDR2 SASEGT. The V segment lost 4 bases and the J segment 2 bases; nucleotides outside the gene matches: 12. The CDR3 consists of 17 residues. The CDR3 spells CASSVQGIGFVTDTQYF. CDR3 nucleotides: TGTGCCAGCAGTGTACAGGGGATTGGGTTTGTCACAGATACGCAGTATTTT.

The CDR3 region has the DNA TGTGCCAGCAGTACCACTGGGACAGGGACCGCCTACAATGAGCAGTTCTTC. Translating it yields CASSTTGTGTAYNEQFF. J is TRBJ2-1 and V is TRBV28; TRBD1 matches at 9 bases. Unmatched junction bases numbered 10, after V lost 5 bases and J lost 2 bases. The CDR3 spans 17 residues. Germline values: CDR1 MDHEN, CDR2 SYDVKM.

The chain recombines TRBV15 with TRBJ2-3, with 7 bases lining up with TRBD1. After removal of 0 bases from V and 1 base from J, the junction contained 4 bases not matched to a gene. The germline CDR1 and CDR2 sequences are LNHNV and YYDKDF (reference sequence). This CDR3 is built from 16 residues. The CDR3 is CATSRDRQGGTDTQYF. In nucleotides, the CDR3 is TGTGCCACCAGCAGAGATAGGCAGGGGGGCACAGATACGCAGTATTTT.

V and J are TRBV14 and TRBJ1-2; 8 nucleotides match TRBD1. The CDR3 has 16 residues. Germline CDR1 SGHDN, CDR2 FVKESK. The V segment lost 1 base and the J segment 7 bases; nucleotides outside the gene matches: 11. The CDR3 protein is CASSQAPTGVISGYTF. The DNA of the CDR3 is TGTGCCAGCAGCCAAGCGCCGACAGGGGTGATAAGTGGCTACACCTTC. Full variable domain (outside the CDR3, taken from reference TRBV14 and TRBJ1-2): EAGVTQFPSHSVIEKGQTVTLRCDPISGHDNLYWYRRVMGKEIKFLLHFVKESKQDESGMPNNRFLAERTGGTYSTLKVQPAELEDSGVYFCASSQAPTGVISGYTFGSGTRLTVV.

There are a few counts of this clone. The germline gene is not matched at one end of the junction; a read error may be the cause. The gene calls are TRBV11-2 and TRBJ1-2; weak D call: TRBD1 (5 bases). This CDR3 comprises 12 residues. Germline CDR1 SGHAT, CDR2 FQNNGV. CDR3 sequence: CASSLPGRPSPF. The CDR3, as DNA: TGTGCCAGCAGCCTTCCGGGACGGCCGTCCCCCTTC.

This clone appeared a few times. The chain combines TRBV27 with TRBJ2-5; D is possibly TRBD1 (7 bases). V gave up 2 bases and J gave up 7 bases, with 14 bases separating them. Germline lookup yields CDR1 MNHEY and CDR2 SMNVEV (reference sequence). The CDR3 covers 14 residues. This chain's CDR3 is CASSLSRQGGTQYF. The CDR3 DNA is TGTGCCAGCAGTTTAAGCCGGCAGGGGGGGACCCAGTACTTC.

V and J are TRBV19 and TRBJ1-1; D is possibly TRBD1 (5 bases). The CDR3 is 13 amino acids. Trimming took 8 bases from V and 1 from J, leaving 11 bases between them. CDR1 LNHDA and CDR2 SQIVND come from the germline V gene (reference sequence). CDR3 protein: CASQRGSNTEAFF. In DNA, the CDR3 is TGTGCCAGTCAACGGGGCTCGAACACTGAAGCTTTCTTT.

This clone was observed a few times. The chain carries TRBV28 and TRBJ1-5, with D hard to call. The CDR3 contains 14 residues. CDR1 MDHEN and CDR2 SYDVKM come from the germline V gene. V dropped 3 bases and J dropped 0 bases, with 6 bases sitting between them. The CDR3 spells CASSFQASNQPQHF. The CDR3 DNA follows: TGTGCCAGCAGTTTCCAGGCTAGCAATCAGCCCCAGCATTTT.

J is TRBJ1-2 and V is TRBV4-1, with 7 bases aligning to TRBD1. The CDR3 contains 16 residues. Germline V gene lookup returns CDR1 MGHRA and CDR2 YSYEKL. Trimming at V came to 0 bases and at J to 7 bases, leaving 11 bases not matched to a gene. CDR3 bases: TGCGCCAGCAGCCAAGAGGGAGGGGGCCAGGGTCGTGGCTACACCTTC. Its protein is CASSQEGGGQGRGYTF.

In nucleotides, the CDR3 is TGCGCCAGCAGCCCTCAATCCCAGAGGACCGGGGAGCTGTTTTTT. This sequence encodes CASSPQSQRTGELFF. The V call is TRBV4-1, the J call TRBJ2-2; D unresolved. Germline V gene sequence: CDR1 MGHRA, CDR2 YSYEKL. V dropped 4 bases and J dropped 5 bases, with 14 bases sitting between them. CDR3 length equals 15 residues.

The chain is built from TRBV7-9 and TRBJ1-6; 9 positions match TRBD1. CDR1 is SEHNR, CDR2 FQNEAQ, per germline (reference sequence). The CDR3 extends over 16 amino acids. Trimming removed 5 bases from V and 3 bases from J; junction bases left unmatched: 5. The CDR3 DNA is TGTGCCAGCAGCCCGGGACAGGGAGTCTATAATTCACCCCTCCACTTT. It specifies CASSPGQGVYNSPLHF. Drawing the rest from reference TRBV7-9 and TRBJ1-6, the complete variable domain is DTGVSQNPRHKITKRGQNVTFRCDPISEHNRLYWYRQTLGQGPEFLTYFQNEAQLEKSRLLSDRFSAERPKGSFSTLEIQRTEQGDSAMYLCASSPGQGVYNSPLHFGNGTRLTVT.

This chain links TRBV6-5 with TRBJ2-5, with 7 nucleotides matching TRBD2. Trimming took 0 bases from V and 7 from J; bases not matched to a gene: 8. This CDR3 has 15 amino acids. Per the germline V gene, CDR1 is MNHEY and CDR2 is SVGAGI. The CDR3 sequence: CASSYSAGVPGTQYF. CDR3 DNA sequence: TGTGCCAGCAGTTACTCGGCGGGGGTCCCCGGGACCCAGTACTTC.

The rearrangement uses TRBV5-1 and TRBJ1-1; D gene unclear. The V end lost 6 bases, the J end lost 3 bases, and 12 bases lay between the germline ends. The CDR3 contains 13 residues. The germline gives CDR1 SGHRS, CDR2 YFSETQ. CDR3 protein: CASKSLGDTEAFF. In nucleotides, the CDR3 is TGCGCCAGCAAGTCTCTTGGTGACACTGAAGCTTTCTTT.

The chain employs TRBV15 and TRBJ2-1, with 9 bases that match TRBD1. The CDR3 runs 16 residues. Germline CDR1 reads LNHNV; CDR2 reads YYDKDF (reference sequence). Trimming removed 8 bases from V and 5 bases from J; junction bases left unmatched: 13. CDR3 sequence: CATAPGWTGANNEQFF. The DNA for the CDR3 is TGTGCCACCGCACCCGGTTGGACAGGGGCGAACAATGAGCAGTTCTTC.

V and J are TRBV9 and TRBJ2-5; D is perhaps TRBD1 or TRBD2 (5 bases each). The germline V gene has CDR1 SGDLS and CDR2 YYNGEE. Trimming took off 3 bases at V and 4 bases at J, with 16 bases between the two ends. This CDR3 has 15 residues. The CDR3 DNA is TGTGCCAGCAGCGCCGGGACCTCTGGGGGAGAGACCCAGTACTTC. Amino acids: CASSAGTSGGETQYF.

The genes are TRBV4-3 and TRBJ1-6, with a weak D call TRBD1 (5 bases). Trimming took off 2 bases at V and 8 bases at J, with 13 bases between the two ends. The germline CDR1 and CDR2 sequences are LGHNA and YSLEER. The CDR3 extends over 15 amino acids. The CDR3 loop reads CASSQRDGSDSPLHF. The CDR3 region has the DNA TGCGCCAGCAGCCAAAGGGACGGTTCGGATTCACCCCTCCACTTT.

This chain uses TRBV12-3 or TRBV12-4 with TRBJ1-1; D is undetermined. V was clipped by 3 bases and J by 10 bases, with 12 bases between them. The CDR3 contains 12 residues. CDR3 nucleotides: TGTGCCAGCAGTTTGGAGACTTCGCCAGCTTTCTTT. It encodes CASSLETSPAFF.

The V gene is TRBV6-5, the J gene TRBJ1-5; 8 positions match TRBD1. V shed 4 bases and J 4 bases; nucleotides not matched to a gene: 9. The CDR3 length is 16 residues. Germline V lookup: CDR1 MNHEY, CDR2 SVGAGI. CDR3 DNA sequence: TGTGCCAGCAGTTCCGCCCGGGGACAGGTAAATCAGCCCCAGCATTTT. Translated: CASSSARGQVNQPQHF.

This chain joins TRBV5-5 and TRBJ1-6; D not certain. There are 14 residues in the CDR3. The ends were cut back, 2 bases at V and 5 bases at J, with 8 bases in the middle. Germline CDR1 is SGHKS and CDR2 is YYEKEE (reference sequence). CDR3 sequence: CASSFGDNNSPLHF. CDR3 sequence (DNA): TGTGCCAGCAGCTTTGGGGATAATAATTCACCCCTCCACTTT.

The chain combines TRBV3-1 (or the pseudogene TRBV3-2) with TRBJ1-1; tentatively, D is TRBD1 (5 bases). Deletions cut 6 bases from V and 10 bases from J, with 12 bases between. The CDR3 sequence is 11 residues long. Germline V gives CDR1 LGHDT, CDR2 YNNKEL (reference sequence). The CDR3 DNA is TGTGCCAGCAGTTCTGTAGGGGTAGCTTTCTTT. The encoded protein is CASSSVGVAFF.

V usage is TRBV20-1 and J usage is TRBJ2-7; D not resolved. The V gene's germline CDR1 is DFQATT and CDR2 SNEGSKA (reference sequence). V shed 5 bases and J shed 4 bases, with 9 bases lying between them. CDR3 length: 11 residues. The CDR3 sequence is CSAAKGYEQYF. CDR3 in DNA: TGCAGTGCTGCGAAAGGGTACGAGCAGTACTTC.

This chain links TRBV7-8 with TRBJ1-1; 8 positions match TRBD1. CDR1 is SGHVS and CDR2 is FQNEAQ in the germline V gene. The ends lost 7 bases at V and 3 bases at J; junction bases unmatched: 10. The CDR3 runs 15 residues. Written as DNA, the CDR3 is TGTGCCAGCAATCGCCTGGACAGGGATTACACTGAAGCTTTCTTT. Protein product: CASNRLDRDYTEAFF. The whole variable domain, filled in from reference TRBV7-8 and TRBJ1-1, reads GAGVSQSPRYKVAKRGQDVALRCDPISGHVSLFWYQQALGQGPEFLTYFQNEAQLDKSGLPSDRFFAERPEGSVSTLKIQRTQQEDSAVYLCASNRLDRDYTEAFFGQGTRLTVV.